This passage covers 28 T cell receptor beta chains from one sample sequenced in a study of OX40 agonist ivuxolimab in advanced cancers. The data were produced by immunoSEQ multiplex PCR, yet TCRdb's version contains in-frame clones alone and is incomplete. The sample includes about 66,000 clones, 85% to 90% of them seen just once. Sequences were derived from CD4+ or CD8+ T cells sorted from blood, sampled in a trial of the OX40 agonist ivuxolimab. These receptors came from an adult with an advanced solid tumor such as melanoma, head and neck, liver or kidney cancer.

The V gene is TRBV15, the J gene TRBJ2-3; no firm D call. CDR1 LNHNV and CDR2 YYDKDF come from the germline V gene (reference sequence). V gave up 1 base and J gave up 0 bases, with 2 bases separating them. This CDR3 is 13 amino acids long. DNA for the CDR3: TGTGCCACCAGCAGAGCGAGCACAGATACGCAGTATTTT. As protein: CATSRASTDTQYF.

The chain has TRBV14 and TRBJ2-5; D gene ambiguous. The CDR3 length is 13 residues. The germline gives CDR1 SGHDN, CDR2 FVKESK. V lost 0 bases and J 4 bases, leaving 6 bases between the germline ends. The CDR3 bases are TGTGCCAGCAGCCAAGAACTCGGAGAGACCCAGTACTTC. Translation gives CASSQELGETQYF.

This clone was recorded only once. This sample also contains other DNA sequences that code for the same CDR3. This chain links TRBV9 with TRBJ2-7; D assignment may be TRBD1 or TRBD2 (6 bases each). V was cut by 0 bases and J by 0 bases, with 19 bases left in between. The CDR3 length is 18 residues. The germline V gene has CDR1 SGDLS and CDR2 YYNGEE. CDR3 DNA sequence: TGTGCCAGCAGCGTAGAGGAGGGGAGGCAGGGGAGCTCCTACGAGCAGTACTTC. Amino acid sequence: CASSVEEGRQGSSYEQYF.

The chain couples TRBV6-5 to TRBJ2-3; weak D call: TRBD1 (6 bases). CDR3 size: 15 residues. The V and J ends lost 5 bases and 0 bases respectively, with 12 bases between them. Germline loops: CDR1 MNHEY, CDR2 SVGAGI. CDR3 region: CASSHIQGSTDTQYF. DNA for the CDR3: TGTGCCAGCAGTCATATACAGGGTAGCACAGATACGCAGTATTTT.

The chain couples TRBV21-1 to TRBJ1-4. TRBV21-1 is noted as a pseudogene. The CDR3 length is 23 residues. The CDR3 DNA sequence: TGTGCCAGCAGCAAAGTCGGCAGGGAGGAATACCTAGATTCGCCTGCAACTAATGAAAAACTGTTTTTT. Translated, it gives CASSKVGREEYLDSPATNEKLFF.

This rearrangement joins TRBV28 to TRBJ2-1; D is tentatively TRBD1 or TRBD2 (6 bases each). V dropped 8 bases and J dropped 7 bases, with 15 bases sitting between them. This CDR3 comprises 13 residues. CDR1 is MDHEN, CDR2 SYDVKM, per germline. The CDR3 loop reads CASGTPGRNEQFF. Here the CDR3 DNA reads TGTGCCAGCGGGACACCGGGGAGGAATGAGCAGTTCTTC.

V is TRBV27 and J is TRBJ1-2; D is perhaps TRBD1 (5 bases). CDR1 and CDR2 from the germline V gene are MNHEY and SMNVEV (reference sequence). The CDR3 has 15 residues. V shed 3 bases and J shed 8 bases, with 19 bases lying between them. CDR3 coding DNA: TGTGCCAGCAGTTTCCTAGGACGGGGCTTTAGAGGCTACACCTTC. Amino acid sequence: CASSFLGRGFRGYTF.

The chain uses TRBV19 and TRBJ1-1; no firm D call. The CDR3 runs to 15 residues. V was pared by 4 bases and J by 4 bases, with 16 bases between. The germline CDR1 and CDR2 sequences are LNHDA and SQIVND (reference sequence). The CDR3 loop reads CASSTDILRATEAFF. The CDR3 DNA sequence: TGTGCCAGTAGTACGGATATATTACGAGCCACTGAAGCTTTCTTT.

The chain recombines TRBV6-5 with TRBJ2-1; D might be TRBD2 (5 bases). The V and J ends lost 4 bases and 7 bases respectively, with 14 bases between them. The germline V gene encodes CDR1 MNHEY and CDR2 SVGAGI. CDR3 length: 14 residues. CDR3 sequence: CASSFFGITNEQFF. The CDR3 DNA follows: TGTGCCAGCAGTTTCTTCGGGATTACTAATGAGCAGTTCTTC.

The gene calls are TRBV10-2 and TRBJ1-2; D remains unclear. Trimming removed 0 bases from V and 6 bases from J, with 17 bases in between. The CDR3 loop spans 16 amino acids. Germline V gene data show CDR1 as WSHSY and CDR2 as SAAADI. DNA for the CDR3: TGCGCCAGCAGTGAGTCGAATTGGGAAGAAGTGGATGGCTACACCTTC. It codes for CASSESNWEEVDGYTF.

This chain connects TRBV7-3 to TRBJ2-1, with 8 bases fitting TRBD2. The CDR3 runs 15 residues. From germline, CDR1 is SGHTA and CDR2 FQGTGA. The trim removed 5 bases at V and 0 bases at J, leaving 3 bases unmatched. The CDR3 nucleotides are TGTGCCAGCAGCCAGAGCGGGGGCTCCTACAATGAGCAGTTCTTC. It codes for CASSQSGGSYNEQFF. Full variable domain (missing parts from reference TRBV7-3 and TRBJ2-1): GAGVSQTPSNKVTEKGKYVELRCDPISGHTALYWYRQSLGQGPEFLIYFQGTGAADDSGLPNDRFFAVRPEGSVSTLKIQRTERGDSAVYLCASSQSGGSYNEQFFGPGTRLTVL.

This clone was counted a few times. The rearrangement joins TRBV19 to TRBJ2-2; D not certain. Germline CDR1 reads LNHDA; CDR2 reads SQIVND (reference sequence). V was clipped by 1 base and J by 5 bases, with 8 bases between them. CDR3 length equals 14 residues. The CDR3 DNA is TGTGCCAGTAGTATAGTGGCACATACCGGGGAGCTGTTTTTT. Protein sequence: CASSIVAHTGELFF.

This clone turned up a few times. The chain couples TRBV6-6 to TRBJ1-3, with D tentatively TRBD1 (5 bases). This CDR3 has 16 residues. V lost 0 bases, J lost 2 bases, and 11 bases lay in between. Germline CDR1 MNHNY, CDR2 SVGAGI (reference sequence). The CDR3 is CASSYSPGTPGNTIYF. The CDR3 nucleotides are TGTGCCAGCAGTTACTCACCCGGGACCCCTGGAAACACCATATATTTT.

The rearrangement links TRBV6-1 to TRBJ1-5; a weak D match, TRBD1 (5 bases). Per the germline V gene, CDR1 is MNHNS and CDR2 is SASEGT. The CDR3 contains 15 residues. The V end lost 2 bases, the J end lost 2 bases, and 10 bases lay between the germline ends. In DNA, the CDR3 is TGTGCCAGCAGTGAATGGGGGATCGGCAATCAGCCCCAGCATTTT. Its translation: CASSEWGIGNQPQHF.

This chain links TRBV7-3 with TRBJ2-3; 9 bases agree with TRBD1. Per the germline V gene, CDR1 is SGHTA and CDR2 is FQGTGA. J was trimmed by 4 bases and V by 5 bases; bases with no gene match: 4. This CDR3 is built from 14 residues. The CDR3 DNA is TGTGCCAGCAGCCTCGGACAGGGGTCAGATACGCAGTATTTT. It codes for CASSLGQGSDTQYF.

This chain joins TRBV11-3 and TRBJ2-1; no clear D. The V end lost 5 bases, the J end lost 8 bases, and 13 bases lay between the germline ends. Per the germline V gene, CDR1 is SGHNT and CDR2 is YENEEA. This CDR3 is built from 13 residues. The DNA for the CDR3 is TGTGCCAGCAGCATTGGACGAATGGATGAGCAGTTCTTC. Residues: CASSIGRMDEQFF.

The rearrangement links TRBV30 to TRBJ1-6; D may be TRBD1 (5 bases). V lost 3 bases to trimming and J lost 5 bases, with 8 bases between them. The V gene's germline CDR1 is GTSNPN and CDR2 SVGIG (reference sequence). The CDR3 runs to 13 residues. DNA of the CDR3: TGTGCCTGGAGCAGGGAAAATAATTCACCCCTCCACTTT. Translated, it gives CAWSRENNSPLHF.

The chain uses TRBV7-3 and TRBJ1-1; D might be TRBD1 (5 bases). CDR3 length: 13 amino acids. The germline gives CDR1 SGHTA, CDR2 FQGTGA. Between the trimmed V and J ends, which lost 0 bases and 11 bases, there was a span of 13 bases. The CDR3 DNA reads TGTGCCAGCAGCTTAACGTTGGCAGGGAGGGCTTTCTTT. Amino acids: CASSLTLAGRAFF.

In this sample, this clone turned up a few times. V and J are TRBV25-1 and TRBJ2-7; 9 bases align to TRBD1. CDR1 is MGHDK and CDR2 is SYGVNS in the germline V gene. V lost 4 bases, J lost 5 bases, and 9 bases stayed unmatched. The CDR3 runs to 15 residues. In nucleotides, the CDR3 is TGTGCCAGCAGTGCCACAGGGGGCCTGTCCCACGAGCAGTACTTC. This translates into CASSATGGLSHEQYF.

The V call is TRBV19, the J call TRBJ2-7; D possibly matches TRBD1 or TRBD2 (5 bases each). In germline, CDR1 is LNHDA, CDR2 SQIVND (reference sequence). V lost 6 bases to trimming and J lost 5 bases, with 14 bases between them. The CDR3 has 13 amino acids. The CDR3 DNA reads as TGTGCCAGTAGGCTTTCCAGGGACGACGAGCAGTACTTC. Residues: CASRLSRDDEQYF.

This sequence joins TRBV14 and TRBJ1-1; 9 nucleotides align to TRBD1. V trimming: 2 bases; J trimming: 5 bases; junction bases outside the gene matches: 9. The CDR3 covers 16 residues. CDR1 and CDR2 from the germline V gene are SGHDN and FVKESK. DNA for the CDR3: TGTGCCAGCAGCCAAATACGACAGGGGGGTAGGACTGAAGCTTTCTTT. This sequence encodes CASSQIRQGGRTEAFF. Using reference TRBV14 and TRBJ1-1 for the parts outside the CDR3, the full variable domain is EAGVTQFPSHSVIEKGQTVTLRCDPISGHDNLYWYRRVMGKEIKFLLHFVKESKQDESGMPNNRFLAERTGGTYSTLKVQPAELEDSGVYFCASSQIRQGGRTEAFFGQGTRLTVV.

The chain combines TRBV27 with TRBJ1-2; no clear D. The CDR3 totals 16 residues. CDR1 and CDR2 from the germline V gene are MNHEY and SMNVEV (reference sequence). Trimming stripped 5 bases from V and 1 base from J, with 17 bases between. As DNA, the CDR3 is TGTGCCAGCAGTGTTGTCAATTTTGGGGTTAACTATGGCTACACCTTC. It yields the protein CASSVVNFGVNYGYTF.

This chain joins TRBV10-3 and TRBJ1-2; no clear D gene. This CDR3 contains 13 residues. CDR1 is ENHRY and CDR2 is SYGVKD in the germline V gene. The V end was cut by 11 bases, the J end by 8 bases, with 21 bases between. This CDR3 reads CAFTTGPPEGYTF. CDR3 in DNA: TGTGCCTTTACCACCGGGCCCCCGGAGGGCTACACCTTC.

The chain uses TRBV4-1 and TRBJ2-7, with TRBD1 identical over 7 bases. Germline V gene lookup returns CDR1 MGHRA and CDR2 YSYEKL. V was pared by 0 bases and J by 1 base, with 12 bases of the junction left unmatched. The CDR3 covers 18 residues. CDR3 protein: CASSQEGDRISESYEQYF. CDR3 coding DNA: TGCGCCAGCAGCCAAGAAGGGGACAGAATCTCCGAATCCTACGAGCAGTACTTC.

This chain links TRBV6-5 with TRBJ1-2, with D possibly TRBD1 on 5 matching bases. The CDR3 is 14 amino acids. Germline CDR1 and CDR2: MNHEY and SVGAGI. V dropped 1 base and J dropped 5 bases, with 11 bases sitting between them. In DNA form, the CDR3 reads TGTGCCAGCAGTTACTACCGGGGGGGGTATGGCTACACCTTC. Translation gives CASSYYRGGYGYTF.

The V call is TRBV6-5, the J call TRBJ1-3; possible D gene TRBD1, 6 bases. CDR1 and CDR2 from the germline V gene are MNHEY and SVGAGI. This CDR3 spans 16 amino acids. Trimming removed 0 bases from V and 2 bases from J, with 11 bases in between. As DNA, the CDR3 is TGTGCCAGCAGTTACTCGATGGCAGGGGCTGGAAACACCATATATTTT. It yields the protein CASSYSMAGAGNTIYF.

This clone was recorded once. This rearrangement joins TRBV5-7 to TRBJ1-6; 7 positions agree with TRBD1. TRBV5-7 is annotated as an ORF whose role is uncertain. The trim removed 1 base at V and 0 bases at J, leaving 10 bases unmatched. This CDR3 region has 19 residues. CDR3 sequence reads: CASSLRGRTLSSYNSPLHF. The CDR3 DNA is TGTGCCAGCAGCTTGAGGGGGCGAACGCTGAGCTCCTATAATTCACCCCTCCACTTT.

This clone was observed once. This chain joins TRBV11-3 and TRBJ1-1; D unresolved. The CDR3 loop spans 11 amino acids. From germline, CDR1 is SGHNT and CDR2 YENEEA. V was trimmed by 3 bases and J by 8 bases, leaving 7 bases between them. The CDR3 nucleotides are TGTGCCAGCAGCTTTGGTGGGGAAGCTTTCTTT. Its translation is CASSFGGEAFF.